The next 17 T cell receptor beta chains were all read from a single sample in a study of CD8+ T cells in alopecia areata. Sample treatment: oral pan-JAK inhibitor, 5-10 mg twice daily. RNA was isolated and reverse transcribed to cDNA, the sequencing template. Assay: immunoSEQ multiplex PCR; the TCRdb copy retains only in-frame clones and omits some. The repertoire holds 170,000 or so clones, with roughly 53% as singletons. The specimen comprised CD8+ T cells sorted from blood, sampled at week 24, from a patient treated with tofacitinib. The receptor source for this set is a human donor with alopecia areata.

V is TRBV30 and J is TRBJ1-1; D uncertain. Germline CDR1 and CDR2: GTSNPN and SVGIG (reference sequence). The V gene lost 5 bases and the J gene lost 1 base, with 8 bases spanning the gap. This CDR3 comprises 12 residues. The CDR3 sequence is CAWGVSNTEAFF. In DNA form, the CDR3 reads TGTGCCTGGGGGGTCTCGAACACTGAAGCTTTCTTT.

V gene TRBV30 combines with J gene TRBJ2-7; D is perhaps TRBD2 (6 bases). Looked up from germline, CDR1 is GTSNPN and CDR2 is SVGIG (reference sequence). The CDR3 extends over 13 amino acids. Trimming took off 8 bases at V and 7 bases at J, with 21 bases between the two ends. DNA for the CDR3: TGTGCCAGCACCCGGGACTTGAGATTAGAGCAGTACTTC. This sequence encodes CASTRDLRLEQYF.

A note on this clone: This CDR3 is also generated by other DNA sequences in the sample. This chain uses TRBV5-1 with TRBJ2-7; D might be TRBD1 (6 bases). Germline V gives CDR1 SGHRS, CDR2 YFSETQ. This CDR3 comprises 13 residues. Trimming removed 3 bases at V and 3 bases at J, with 10 bases between. CDR3 nucleotides: TGCGCCAGCAGCTCGGACAGAAGCTACGAGCAGTACTTC. It translates to CASSSDRSYEQYF.

The rearrangement links TRBV25-1 to TRBJ2-3; 12 bases fit TRBD2. Germline CDR1 reads MGHDK; CDR2 reads SYGVNS. V lost 6 bases to trimming and J lost 7 bases; unmatched junction nucleotides: 14. CDR3 length: 17 amino acids. Here the CDR3 DNA reads TGTGCCAGCAGCGGGGCTAGCGGGGGGGCCCGACCTTATACGCAGTATTTT. This translates into CASSGASGGARPYTQYF. The full variable domain, with the rest looked up from reference TRBV25-1 and TRBJ2-3, is EADIYQTPRYLVIGTGKKITLECSQTMGHDKMYWYQQDPGMELHLIHYSYGVNSTEKGDLSSESTVSRIRTEHFPLTLESARPSHTSQYLCASSGASGGARPYTQYFGPGTRLTVL.

V is TRBV7-2 and J is TRBJ2-7, with D perhaps matching TRBD1 (5 bases). Germline-derived CDR1 and CDR2 are SGHTA and FQGNSA. The V end was cut by 8 bases, the J end by 7 bases, with 15 bases between. The CDR3 has 12 residues. CDR3 sequence reads: CASGYGAREQYF. CDR3 nucleotide sequence: TGTGCCAGCGGCTATGGGGCTCGAGAGCAGTACTTC.

This clone was recorded once. The rearrangement joins TRBV13 to TRBJ2-3; 10 nucleotides align to TRBD1. V lost 5 bases, J lost 6 bases, and 8 bases stayed unmatched. The CDR3 consists of 15 residues. CDR1 and CDR2 from the germline V gene are PRHDT and FYEKMQ (reference sequence). The CDR3 loop is CASSGDRGVTDTQYF. The CDR3 DNA follows: TGTGCCAGCAGCGGGGACAGGGGAGTTACCGATACGCAGTATTTT.

This rearrangement joins TRBV7-9 to TRBJ2-7, with D hard to call. Germline loops: CDR1 SEHNR, CDR2 FQNEAQ (reference sequence). This CDR3 spans 14 amino acids. Trimming left V 5 bases short and J 2 bases short, with 13 bases between. CDR3 sequence reads: CASSPTDGPYEQYF. The CDR3 DNA reads TGTGCCAGCAGCCCCACGGACGGCCCCTACGAGCAGTACTTC.

This clone was recorded a few times. The chain recombines TRBV9 with TRBJ2-2, with TRBD1 matching 10 bases. Germline V gene lookup returns CDR1 SGDLS and CDR2 YYNGEE. The CDR3 is 15 residues long. Germline trimming cut 7 bases from V and 3 bases from J; bases unmatched to any gene: 6. In DNA form, the CDR3 reads TGTGCCAGCGGGGACAGGGGACTTGACACCGGGGAGCTGTTTTTT. Translating it yields CASGDRGLDTGELFF.

The chain employs TRBV11-2 and TRBJ2-1; D unresolved. CDR3 length: 12 amino acids. Trimming took 3 bases from V and 9 from J, leaving 9 bases between them. Germline lookup yields CDR1 SGHAT and CDR2 FQNNGV. CDR3 residues: CASSFVPGEQFF. CDR3 coding DNA: TGTGCCAGCAGCTTCGTACCGGGTGAGCAGTTCTTC.

The rearrangement uses TRBV27 and TRBJ2-3; no firm D call. The CDR3 totals 14 residues. V was clipped by 3 bases and J by 6 bases, with 13 bases between them. Germline V gene sequence: CDR1 MNHEY, CDR2 SMNVEV (reference sequence). This chain's CDR3 is CASSFGPSVDTQYF. CDR3 nucleotide sequence: TGTGCCAGCAGTTTCGGCCCCTCAGTCGATACGCAGTATTTT.

The rearrangement uses TRBV14 and TRBJ2-5, with a tentative D call TRBD2 (6 bases). The CDR3 is 14 amino acids. The germline V gene has CDR1 SGHDN and CDR2 FVKESK. V lost 1 base, J lost 2 bases, and 8 bases lay in between. The CDR3 sequence is CASSQVGGQETQYF. The DNA of the CDR3 is TGTGCCAGCAGCCAAGTCGGAGGGCAAGAGACCCAGTACTTC. Looking up the rest from reference TRBV14 and TRBJ2-5 gives the full variable domain: EAGVTQFPSHSVIEKGQTVTLRCDPISGHDNLYWYRRVMGKEIKFLLHFVKESKQDESGMPNNRFLAERTGGTYSTLKVQPAELEDSGVYFCASSQVGGQETQYFGPGTRLLVL.

The V gene is TRBV20-1, the J gene TRBJ1-1; unclear D gene. Germline V gene data show CDR1 as DFQATT and CDR2 as SNEGSKA (reference sequence). V was shortened by 4 bases and J by 2 bases, with 2 bases between the two germline ends. There are 10 residues in the CDR3. The CDR3 coding sequence is TGCAGTGCTAAAAACACTGAAGCTTTCTTT. Translated: CSAKNTEAFF.

This clone has a handful of counts. In DNA form, the CDR3 reads TGTGCCAGCAGTCTTAACCAGGGGTTGGGGGCCACCGGGGAGCTGTTTTTT. Protein product: CASSLNQGLGATGELFF. V and J are TRBV7-3 and TRBJ2-2, with D perhaps matching TRBD1 (6 bases). This CDR3 comprises 17 residues. V lost 6 bases to trimming and J lost 4 bases, with 21 bases between them. Looked up from germline, CDR1 is SGHTA and CDR2 is FQGTGA.

In DNA, the CDR3 is TGCGCCAGCAGCTCGGAACGACAGGGGGTTCCCTATGGCTACACCTTC. It encodes CASSSERQGVPYGYTF. The gene calls are TRBV5-1 and TRBJ1-2; 9 bases are a match to TRBD1. Trimming at V came to 3 bases and at J to 4 bases, leaving 10 bases not matched to a gene. This CDR3 has 16 residues. The germline V gene has CDR1 SGHRS and CDR2 YFSETQ.

In its sample, this clone was seen many times. The chain couples TRBV13 to TRBJ2-6; D not certain. Germline assignment: CDR1 PRHDT and CDR2 FYEKMQ (reference sequence). Trimming left V 9 bases short and J 4 bases short, with 7 bases between. The length of the CDR3 is 12 residues. DNA for the CDR3: TGTGCCAGTCTATCCGGGGCCAACGTCCTGACTTTC. Its translation is CASLSGANVLTF.

This clone has more than one count but fewer than ten. This chain connects TRBV5-1 to TRBJ2-1; D uncertain. V was shortened by 4 bases and J by 8 bases, with 10 bases between the two germline ends. CDR1 is SGHRS and CDR2 is YFSETQ in the germline V gene. This CDR3 comprises 12 residues. The CDR3 here is CASSPRFDEQFF. DNA for the CDR3: TGCGCCAGCAGCCCCAGATTCGATGAGCAGTTCTTC.

V gene TRBV7-9 combines with J gene TRBJ2-5; D unresolved. Germline CDR1 reads SEHNR; CDR2 reads FQNEAQ (reference sequence). Trimming shortened V by 5 bases and J by 2 bases, and 12 bases separated the two germline ends. The CDR3 length is 14 residues. The CDR3 reads CASSPPGSQETQYF. CDR3 nucleotide sequence: TGTGCCAGCAGCCCTCCCGGGTCACAAGAGACCCAGTACTTC. The entire variable domain, with the rest obtained from reference TRBV7-9 and TRBJ2-5, is as follows: DTGVSQNPRHKITKRGQNVTFRCDPISEHNRLYWYRQTLGQGPEFLTYFQNEAQLEKSRLLSDRFSAERPKGSFSTLEIQRTEQGDSAMYLCASSPPGSQETQYFGPGTRLLVL.